This is a list of T cell receptor beta chains from one sample in a study of T cell responses to AZD1222 COVID-19 vaccine. Method: immunoSEQ multiplex PCR; TCRdb's copy keeps in-frame clones and lacks some. In the table there are some 120,000 clones, 84% of which are singletons. This material consisted of peripheral blood, taken 28 days after the second AZD1222 dose. These receptors were taken from an adult who received the AZD1222 COVID-19 vaccine. Each CDR3 is given with its conserved first and last residue. D genes are given only for firm matches. Clone size is not always given. Where it is, it says once, few, many or a class for expanded clones.

>.|TRBJ2-1|TRBV6-5|.
TGTGCCAGCAGTTTTAATTCCTACAATGAGCAGTTCTTC
CASSFNSYNEQFF
>.|TRBJ2-1|TRBV7-9|TRBD1
TGTGCCAGCAGCGCTCCGGGACAGGTATACAATGAGCAGTTCTTC
CASSAPGQVYNEQFF
>.|TRBJ1-6|TRBV2|.
TGTGCCAGCTGCCGGACCCTGAAAAATTCACCCCTCCACTTT
CASCRTLKNSPLHF
>.|TRBJ1-4|TRBV2|TRBD1
TGTGCCAGCAGTTTCCGGGACAGGGTGAATGAAAAACTGTTTTTT
CASSFRDRVNEKLFF
>few|TRBJ1-2|TRBV28|.
TGTGCCAGCAGTCCCCCCGCATCGGTTGGCTATGGCTACACCTTC
CASSPPASVGYGYTF
>.|TRBJ2-5|TRBV19|TRBD1
TGTGCCAGTAGTAGTTCCGGGACAGCCGAATGGGAGACCCAGTACTTC
CASSSSGTAEWETQYF
>once|TRBJ2-3|TRBV27|TRBD2
TGTGCCAGCAGCCCGGGATTGGGGAGGGTACCAGATACGCAGTATTTT
CASSPGLGRVPDTQYF
>few|TRBJ1-2|TRBV28|.
TGTGCCAGCAGACGAACAGCCTCTAACTATGGCTACACCTTC
CASRRTASNYGYTF
>once|TRBJ1-5|TRBV2|TRBD1
TGTGCCAGCAGTGAGCGAGGGGGACAGGGGAATCAGCCCCAGCATTTT
CASSERGGQGNQPQHF
>.|TRBJ1-2|TRBV24-1|.
TGTGCCACCAGCGAGACGTACGAAGGCTACACCTTC
CATSETYEGYTF
>.|TRBJ1-2|TRBV9|TRBD1
TGTGCCAGCAGCACCACTCAAGGGGGCGGCGGGGGCTACACCTTC
CASSTTQGGGGGYTF
>.|TRBJ2-7|TRBV6-5|.
TGTGCCAGCAGCCCCTGGCGGCCCACCTACGAGCAGTACTTC
CASSPWRPTYEQYF
>.|TRBJ1-1|TRBV3-1/TRBV3-2|.
TGTGCCAGCAGCCAAGCTGGGGGGAAGAACACTGAAGCTTTCTTT
CASSQAGGKNTEAFF
>once|TRBJ2-3|TRBV10-1|.
TGCGCCAGCAGTGAGTCGACGCGAGATACGCAGTATTTT
CASSESTRDTQYF